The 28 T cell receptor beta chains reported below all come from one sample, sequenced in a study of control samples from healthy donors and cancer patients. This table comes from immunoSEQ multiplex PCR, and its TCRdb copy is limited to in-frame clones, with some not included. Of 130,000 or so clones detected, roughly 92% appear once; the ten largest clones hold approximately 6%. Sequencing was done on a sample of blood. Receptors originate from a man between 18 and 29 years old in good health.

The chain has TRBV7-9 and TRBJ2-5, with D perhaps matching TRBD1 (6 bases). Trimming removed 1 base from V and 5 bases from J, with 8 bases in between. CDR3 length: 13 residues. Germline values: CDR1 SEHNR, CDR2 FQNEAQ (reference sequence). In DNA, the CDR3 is TGTGCCAGCAGCTTAGTTGACAGGGAGACCCAGTACTTC. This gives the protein CASSLVDRETQYF.

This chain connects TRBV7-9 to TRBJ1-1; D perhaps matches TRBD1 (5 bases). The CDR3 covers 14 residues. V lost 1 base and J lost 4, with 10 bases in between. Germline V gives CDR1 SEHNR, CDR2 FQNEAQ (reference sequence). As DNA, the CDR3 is TGTGCCAGCAGCTTAGGTCTGGGGACCACTGAAGCTTTCTTT. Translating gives CASSLGLGTTEAFF.

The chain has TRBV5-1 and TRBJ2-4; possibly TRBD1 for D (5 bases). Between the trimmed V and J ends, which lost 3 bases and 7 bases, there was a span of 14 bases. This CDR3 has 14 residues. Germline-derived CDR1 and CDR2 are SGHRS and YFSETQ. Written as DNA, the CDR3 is TGCGCCAGCAGCTGGAGATTTCCAGGGAACATTCAGTACTTC. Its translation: CASSWRFPGNIQYF.

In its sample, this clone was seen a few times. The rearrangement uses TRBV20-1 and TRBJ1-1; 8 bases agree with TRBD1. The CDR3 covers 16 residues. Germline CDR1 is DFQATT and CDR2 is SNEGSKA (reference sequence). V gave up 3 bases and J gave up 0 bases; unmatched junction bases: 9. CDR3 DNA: TGCAGTGCTAGTGGTCAGGGGGCCGTAATGAACACTGAAGCTTTCTTT. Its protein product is CSASGQGAVMNTEAFF.

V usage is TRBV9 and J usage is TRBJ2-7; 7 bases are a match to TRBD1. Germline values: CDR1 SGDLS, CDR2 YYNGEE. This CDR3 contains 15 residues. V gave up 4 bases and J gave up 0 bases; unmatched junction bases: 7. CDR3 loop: CASSPRDSTSYEQYF. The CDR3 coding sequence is TGTGCCAGCAGCCCCAGGGACAGTACCTCCTACGAGCAGTACTTC.

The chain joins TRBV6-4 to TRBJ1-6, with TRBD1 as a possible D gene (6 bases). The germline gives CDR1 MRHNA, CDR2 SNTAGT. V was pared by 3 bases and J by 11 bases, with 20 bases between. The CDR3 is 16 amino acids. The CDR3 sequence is CASSESDRGAGAPLHF. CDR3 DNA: TGTGCCAGCAGTGAGTCGGATCGGGGGGCAGGAGCACCCCTCCACTTT.

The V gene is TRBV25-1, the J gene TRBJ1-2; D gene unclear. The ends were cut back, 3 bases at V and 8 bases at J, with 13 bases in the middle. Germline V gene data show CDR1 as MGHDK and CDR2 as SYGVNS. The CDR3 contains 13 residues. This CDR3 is CASSDRMVIGYTF. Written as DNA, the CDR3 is TGTGCCAGCAGTGATCGGATGGTTATCGGCTACACCTTC.

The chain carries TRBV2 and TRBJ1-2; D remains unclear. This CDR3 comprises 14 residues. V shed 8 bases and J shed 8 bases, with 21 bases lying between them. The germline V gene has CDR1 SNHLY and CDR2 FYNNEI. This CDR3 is CASLRPARAGGYTF. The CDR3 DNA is TGTGCCAGCCTCAGACCGGCGAGGGCCGGCGGCTACACCTTC.

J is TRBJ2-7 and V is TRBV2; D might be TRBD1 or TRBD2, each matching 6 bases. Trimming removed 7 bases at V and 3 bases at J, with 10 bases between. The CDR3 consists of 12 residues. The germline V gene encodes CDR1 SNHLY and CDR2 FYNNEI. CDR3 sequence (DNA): TGTGCCAGCAAAGGGGGGCTCTACGAGCAGTACTTC. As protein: CASKGGLYEQYF. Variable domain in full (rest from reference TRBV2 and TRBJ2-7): EPEVTQTPSHQVTQMGQEVILRCVPISNHLYFYWYRQILGQKVEFLVSFYNNEISEKSEIFDDQFSVERPDGSNFTLKIRSTKLEDSAMYFCASKGGLYEQYFGPGTRLTVT.

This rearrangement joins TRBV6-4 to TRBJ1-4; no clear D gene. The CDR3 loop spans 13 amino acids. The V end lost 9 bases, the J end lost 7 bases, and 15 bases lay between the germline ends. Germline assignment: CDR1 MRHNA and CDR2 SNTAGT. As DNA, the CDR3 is TGTGCCAGAATTGTTCGGAGGAGTGAAAAACTGTTTTTT. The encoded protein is CARIVRRSEKLFF.

CDR3 DNA: TGCGCCAGCAGTCAGGATAATTGGGACACTGAAGCTTTCTTT. Protein: CASSQDNWDTEAFF. The V call is TRBV23-1, the J call TRBJ1-1; D is ambiguous. TRBV23-1 is recorded as an ORF, its role being uncertain. The CDR3 is made up of 14 amino acids. V gave up 3 bases and J gave up 3 bases, with 11 bases separating them.

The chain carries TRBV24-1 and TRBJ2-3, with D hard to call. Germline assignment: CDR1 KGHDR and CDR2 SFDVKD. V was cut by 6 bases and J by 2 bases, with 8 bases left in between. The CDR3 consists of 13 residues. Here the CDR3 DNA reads TGTGCCACCAGTTCCAGATTCACAGATACGCAGTATTTT. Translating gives CATSSRFTDTQYF.

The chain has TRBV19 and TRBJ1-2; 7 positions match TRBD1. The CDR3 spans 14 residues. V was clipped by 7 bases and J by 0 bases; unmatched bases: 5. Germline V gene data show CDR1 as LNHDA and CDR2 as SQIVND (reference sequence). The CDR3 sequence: CASTPGGANYGYTF. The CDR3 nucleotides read TGTGCCAGTACCCCAGGGGGTGCTAACTATGGCTACACCTTC. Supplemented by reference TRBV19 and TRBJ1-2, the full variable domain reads DGGITQSPKYLFRKEGQNVTLSCEQNLNHDAMYWYRQDPGQGLRLIYYSQIVNDFQKGDIAEGYSVSREKKESFPLTVTSAQKNPTAFYLCASTPGGANYGYTFGSGTRLTVV.

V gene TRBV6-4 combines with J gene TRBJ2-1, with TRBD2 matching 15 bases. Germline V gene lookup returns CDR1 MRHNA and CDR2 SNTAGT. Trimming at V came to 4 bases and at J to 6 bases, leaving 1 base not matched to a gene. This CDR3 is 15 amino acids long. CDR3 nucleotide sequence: TGTGCCAGCAGTGGGACTAGCGGGGGGGCCAATGAGCAGTTCTTC. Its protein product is CASSGTSGGANEQFF.

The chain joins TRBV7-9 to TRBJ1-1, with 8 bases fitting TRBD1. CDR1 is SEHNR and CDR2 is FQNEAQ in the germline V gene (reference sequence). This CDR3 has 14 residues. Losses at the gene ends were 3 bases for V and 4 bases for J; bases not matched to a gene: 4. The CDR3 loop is CASSFGQGGTEAFF. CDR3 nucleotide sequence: TGTGCCAGCAGCTTCGGACAGGGAGGCACTGAAGCTTTCTTT.

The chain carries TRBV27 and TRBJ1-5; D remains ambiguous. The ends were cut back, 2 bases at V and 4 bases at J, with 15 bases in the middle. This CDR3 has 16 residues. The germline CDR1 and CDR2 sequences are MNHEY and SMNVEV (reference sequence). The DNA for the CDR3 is TGTGCCAGCAGTTTAACCGGCAGCTACTTAAATCAGCCCCAGCATTTT. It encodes CASSLTGSYLNQPQHF.

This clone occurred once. The CDR3 nucleotides read TGTGCCAGCAGTTCCGGGACAGGGGGACAGGAGCAGTACTTC. It codes for CASSSGTGGQEQYF. The chain combines TRBV2 with TRBJ2-7; 11 positions agree with TRBD1. The length of the CDR3 is 14 residues. Germline V gene sequence: CDR1 SNHLY, CDR2 FYNNEI. V was clipped by 5 bases and J by 7 bases; unmatched bases: 7.

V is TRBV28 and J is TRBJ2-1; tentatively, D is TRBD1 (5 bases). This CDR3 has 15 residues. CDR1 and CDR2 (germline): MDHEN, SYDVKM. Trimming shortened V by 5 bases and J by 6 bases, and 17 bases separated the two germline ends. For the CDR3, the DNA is TGTGCCAGCAGTCCCAGGGCTTTAGTAAGCAATGAGCAGTTCTTC. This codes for CASSPRALVSNEQFF.

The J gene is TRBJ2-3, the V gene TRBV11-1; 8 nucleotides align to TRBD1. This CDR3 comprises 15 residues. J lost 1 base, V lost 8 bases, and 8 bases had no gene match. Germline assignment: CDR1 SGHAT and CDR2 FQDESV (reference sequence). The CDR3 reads CASALPDRGTDTQYF. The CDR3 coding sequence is TGTGCCAGCGCTCTACCGGACAGGGGCACAGATACGCAGTATTTT.

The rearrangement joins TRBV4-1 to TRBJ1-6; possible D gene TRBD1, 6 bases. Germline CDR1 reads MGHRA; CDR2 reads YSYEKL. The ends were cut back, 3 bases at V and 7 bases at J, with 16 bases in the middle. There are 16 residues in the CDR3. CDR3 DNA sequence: TGCGCCAGCAGCCAGCTGGGGCAGGGGAGGAATTCACCCCTCCACTTT. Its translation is CASSQLGQGRNSPLHF.

CDR3 nucleotides: TGTGCCAGCACCGCCCTTGGGTCCCGCACAGATACGCAGTATTTT. It codes for CASTALGSRTDTQYF. The chain combines TRBV7-9 with TRBJ2-3; D call uncertain. The V gene lost 7 bases and the J gene lost 1 base, with 15 bases spanning the gap. CDR1 and CDR2 (germline): SEHNR, FQNEAQ (reference sequence). The CDR3 runs 15 residues.

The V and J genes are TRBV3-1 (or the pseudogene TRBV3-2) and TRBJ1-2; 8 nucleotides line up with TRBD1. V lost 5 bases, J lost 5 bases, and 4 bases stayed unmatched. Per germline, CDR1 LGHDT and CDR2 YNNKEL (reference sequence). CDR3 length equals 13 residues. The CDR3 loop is CASSSDREYGYTF. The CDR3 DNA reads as TGTGCCAGCAGCTCGGACAGGGAGTATGGCTACACCTTC.

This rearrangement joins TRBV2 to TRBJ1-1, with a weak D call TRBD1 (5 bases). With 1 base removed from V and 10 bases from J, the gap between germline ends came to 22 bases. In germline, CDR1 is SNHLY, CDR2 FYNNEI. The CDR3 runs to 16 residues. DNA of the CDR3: TGTGCCAGCAGTGAAGACCTACAGTTCCCAACGGGGGGAGCTTTCTTT. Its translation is CASSEDLQFPTGGAFF. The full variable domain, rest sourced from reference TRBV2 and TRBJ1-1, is EPEVTQTPSHQVTQMGQEVILRCVPISNHLYFYWYRQILGQKVEFLVSFYNNEISEKSEIFDDQFSVERPDGSNFTLKIRSTKLEDSAMYFCASSEDLQFPTGGAFFGQGTRLTVV.

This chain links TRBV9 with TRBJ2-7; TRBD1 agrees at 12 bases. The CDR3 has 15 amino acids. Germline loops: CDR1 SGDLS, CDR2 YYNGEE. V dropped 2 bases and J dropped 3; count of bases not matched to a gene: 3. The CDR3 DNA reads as TGTGCCAGCAGCGTTGGGACAGGGGGCGGCTACGAGCAGTACTTC. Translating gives CASSVGTGGGYEQYF.

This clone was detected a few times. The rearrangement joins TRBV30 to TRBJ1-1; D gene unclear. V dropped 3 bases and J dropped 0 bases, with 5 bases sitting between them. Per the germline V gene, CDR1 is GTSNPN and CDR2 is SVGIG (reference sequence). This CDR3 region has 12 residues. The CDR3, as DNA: TGTGCCTGGAGCCAGATGAACACTGAAGCTTTCTTT. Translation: CAWSQMNTEAFF.

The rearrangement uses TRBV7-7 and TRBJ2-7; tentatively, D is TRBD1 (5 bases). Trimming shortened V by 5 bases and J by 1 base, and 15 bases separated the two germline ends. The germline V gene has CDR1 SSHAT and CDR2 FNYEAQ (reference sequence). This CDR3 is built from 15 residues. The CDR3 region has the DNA TGTGCCAGCAGCCCACAGTGGGGCGCTTCCTACGAGCAGTACTTC. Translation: CASSPQWGASYEQYF.

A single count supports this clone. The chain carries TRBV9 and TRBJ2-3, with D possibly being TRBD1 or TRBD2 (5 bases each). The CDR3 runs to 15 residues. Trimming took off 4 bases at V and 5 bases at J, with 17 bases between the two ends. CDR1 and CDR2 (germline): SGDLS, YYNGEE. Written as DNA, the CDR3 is TGTGCCAGCAGCACTAGGGACCTCCCAGGAGATACGCAGTATTTT. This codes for CASSTRDLPGDTQYF.

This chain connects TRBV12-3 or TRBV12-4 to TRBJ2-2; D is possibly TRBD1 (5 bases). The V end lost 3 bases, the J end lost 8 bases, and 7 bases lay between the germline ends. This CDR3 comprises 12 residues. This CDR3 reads CASSLGLGELFF. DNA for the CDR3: TGTGCCAGCAGTTTGGGGCTGGGGGAGCTGTTTTTT.